This record concerns one TCR beta chain sequence. The antigen remains undetermined. V shed 3 bases and J 1 base; nucleotides not matched to a gene: 9. The CDR3 totals 17 residues. Healthy Caucasians provided all donations. The data were obtained in a study of identical twins. The study's findings and limits: Monozygotic twins shared more out-of-frame TCR alpha than recombination models predicted. Conclusions relied on cross-sectional statistical analysis, not following the same donors.

Addition of a universal primer site occurred through template switching, and cDNA carried unique molecular identifiers. TCRdb itself ran the 5' RACE reads through MiXCR, one entry per CDR3 protein. The sample contains approximately 490,000 distinct CDR3 sequences, about 22% of which appear only once. These data also formed part of another study, on yellow fever vaccine responses in identical twins.

Sequenced: CD4+ T cells sorted from blood. The source of this sequence is a woman younger than 35 in good health. This chain connects TRBV12-3 or TRBV12-4 to TRBJ1-2; 9 nucleotides align to TRBD1. The CDR3 coding sequence is TGTGCCAGCAGTTTCTATAGACAGGGGGTGTATAACTATGGCTACACCTTC. It encodes CASSFYRQGVYNYGYTF.